What follows describes a single TCR beta chain. In the authors' workflow: Amplification of reference gene primers was used by the study to estimate nucleated cell counts. Profiling relied on immunoSEQ multiplex PCR, and the TCRdb table lists in-frame clones only, not all of them. D and trimming come from the DNA, and the V and J calls and clone size come from that table. The table lists roughly 440,000 clones, about 87% of them singletons, with over 9.5% in the top ten. Seattle-derived patients entered the study during active infection and were followed longitudinally. The data derive from a study of blood T cell repertoires in COVID-19. About the research overall: There were acute and convalescent COVID-19 samples, and they came from the United States, Italy and Spain. In each case, the material was cDNA or gDNA derived from T cells, B-cell-depleted T cells, or PBMCs.

Germline CDR1 and CDR2: MNHEY and SMNVEV (reference sequence). The CDR3 loop spans 15 amino acids. Trimming cost V 5 bases and J 8 bases; bases outside gene matches: 7. Sample: peripheral blood. The clonotype comes from a woman in her fifties or sixties with COVID-19, enrolled during active disease. The chain recombines TRBV27 with TRBJ2-1; TRBD2 agrees at 12 bases. CDR3 bases: TGTGCCAGCAGTCCCGCTAGCGGGGGGGTACATGAGCAGTTCTTC. This sequence encodes CASSPASGGVHEQFF.